This passage covers 17 T cell receptor beta chains from one sample sequenced in a study of blood T cell repertoires in COVID-19. Only in-frame clones appear in the TCRdb table, and some are missing; sequencing was by immunoSEQ multiplex PCR. The sample has around 260,000 clones, around 85% seen once; the top ten hold 0.85% to 0.9%. Material: peripheral blood. The receptors here all came from a human donor with COVID-19, enrolled during active disease. The donor label of this sample is uncertain.

V gene TRBV20-1 combines with J gene TRBJ1-1; TRBD1 is a possible D gene (6 bases). Trimming shortened V by 3 bases and J by 4 bases, and 12 bases separated the two germline ends. The CDR3 is made up of 13 amino acids. Germline CDR1 is DFQATT and CDR2 is SNEGSKA (reference sequence). CDR3 sequence reads: CSASLSRGTEAFF. The DNA of the CDR3 is TGCAGTGCTAGTCTTTCCAGGGGCACTGAAGCTTTCTTT.

The CDR3 coding sequence is TGTGCCACCGGGGGTTACACTGAAGCTTTCTTT. Residues: CATGGYTEAFF. The genes are TRBV28 and TRBJ1-1, with a tentative D call TRBD1 (5 bases). The CDR3 is 11 amino acids. Per germline, CDR1 MDHEN and CDR2 SYDVKM. Trimming pared 10 bases from V and 3 bases from J, leaving 9 bases between.

V and J are TRBV6-1 and TRBJ1-5, with D possibly TRBD1 on 5 matching bases. The V end was cut by 2 bases, the J end by 7 bases, with 15 bases between. The CDR3 is 15 residues long. Germline CDR1 MNHNS, CDR2 SASEGT. CDR3 loop: CASSERRGGNQPQHF. CDR3 in DNA: TGTGCCAGCAGTGAACGGCGGGGGGGAAACCAGCCCCAGCATTTT.

V and J are TRBV9 and TRBJ2-2; 11 bases are shared with TRBD1. This CDR3 has 18 amino acids. CDR1 is SGDLS, CDR2 YYNGEE, per germline. V dropped 2 bases and J dropped 4; count of bases not matched to a gene: 10. CDR3: CASSVSAGGTGGTGELFF. The CDR3 region has the DNA TGTGCCAGCAGCGTGTCGGCCGGCGGGACAGGGGGCACCGGGGAGCTGTTTTTT.

The chain is built from TRBV5-1 and TRBJ2-5; 14 bases are a match to TRBD2. Germline CDR1 and CDR2: SGHRS and YFSETQ. This CDR3 contains 18 residues. V shed 4 bases, J shed 4 bases, and the junction held 12 bases outside the gene matches. Here the CDR3 reads CASSMDPGLAGDGETQYF. The CDR3 DNA follows: TGCGCCAGCAGCATGGACCCGGGACTAGCGGGAGATGGAGAGACCCAGTACTTC.

The chain links TRBV19 to TRBJ1-1; TRBD1 aligns across 8 bases. Trimming cost V 3 bases and J 1 base; bases outside gene matches: 7. From germline, CDR1 is LNHDA and CDR2 SQIVND (reference sequence). This CDR3 spans 16 amino acids. The CDR3 loop is CASSMGQGAPNTEAFF. CDR3 nucleotides: TGTGCCAGTAGTATGGGTCAGGGGGCCCCGAACACTGAAGCTTTCTTT.

The gene calls are TRBV4-1 and TRBJ2-5; maybe TRBD1 (6 bases). The CDR3 contains 16 residues. Trimming cost V 3 bases and J 1 base, with 15 bases left between them. The germline gives CDR1 MGHRA, CDR2 YSYEKL. This CDR3 reads CASSQGDQGSQETQYF. For the CDR3, the DNA is TGCGCCAGCAGCCAGGGCGACCAGGGGAGCCAAGAGACCCAGTACTTC.

The genes are TRBV19 and TRBJ2-1, with 10 bases aligning to TRBD1. The CDR3 is made up of 14 amino acids. Germline CDR1 and CDR2: LNHDA and SQIVND (reference sequence). The ends lost 6 bases at V and 6 bases at J; junction bases unmatched: 5. The CDR3 protein is CASRKDRGGNEQFF. The CDR3 DNA sequence: TGTGCCAGTAGGAAGGACAGGGGGGGCAATGAGCAGTTCTTC.

The chain combines TRBV5-6 with TRBJ2-7; tentatively, D is TRBD2 (6 bases). The length of the CDR3 is 15 residues. The germline V gene has CDR1 SGHDT and CDR2 YYEEEE. Trimming took 0 bases from V and 8 from J, leaving 18 bases between them. The CDR3 spells CASSLALRGKLQQYF. DNA for the CDR3: TGTGCCAGCAGCTTGGCCCTCCGGGGGAAGCTGCAGCAGTACTTC. Drawing the rest from reference TRBV5-6 and TRBJ2-7, the complete variable domain is DAGVTQSPTHLIKTRGQQVTLRCSPKSGHDTVSWYQQALGQGPQFIFQYYEEEERQRGNFPDRFSGHQFPNYSSELNVNALLLGDSALYLCASSLALRGKLQQYFGPGTRLTVT.

The chain employs TRBV15 and TRBJ1-1; D may be TRBD1 (5 bases). The V gene's germline CDR1 is LNHNV and CDR2 YYDKDF (reference sequence). The CDR3 is made up of 15 amino acids. The V end was cut by 0 bases, the J end by 3 bases, with 11 bases between. CDR3 sequence: CATSRDPQGHTEAFF. In DNA form, the CDR3 reads TGTGCCACCAGCAGAGATCCCCAGGGTCACACTGAAGCTTTCTTT.

As for this clone: The identical CDR3 is also encoded by other nucleotide sequences in the sample. The chain recombines TRBV4-3 with TRBJ1-2; 8 bases are a match to TRBD1. Trimming removed 0 bases from V and 4 bases from J; junction bases left unmatched: 4. Germline V gene lookup returns CDR1 LGHNA and CDR2 YSLEER. This CDR3 region has 15 residues. The CDR3 DNA is TGCGCCAGCAGCCAAGACGGTACAGGGGGCTATGGCTACACCTTC. It specifies CASSQDGTGGYGYTF.

The chain joins TRBV15 to TRBJ1-5; D ambiguous. CDR3 length: 14 residues. V lost 0 bases to trimming and J lost 1 base, with 4 bases between them. The V gene's germline CDR1 is LNHNV and CDR2 YYDKDF (reference sequence). Here the CDR3 DNA reads TGTGCCACCAGCAGAGAGACAAGCAATCAGCCCCAGCATTTT. Amino acids: CATSRETSNQPQHF.

This sequence joins TRBV4-2 and TRBJ2-2, with 16 positions matching TRBD2. Germline V gene sequence: CDR1 LGHNA, CDR2 YNFKEQ. The CDR3 is made up of 21 amino acids. After removal of 2 bases from V and 1 base from J, the junction contained 10 bases not matched to a gene. The CDR3 sequence: CASSQRLRGTSGRGNTGELFF. The CDR3 region has the DNA TGTGCCAGCAGCCAACGTCTCCGAGGGACTAGCGGGAGGGGGAACACCGGGGAGCTGTTTTTT.

The chain links TRBV28 to TRBJ2-3, with D perhaps TRBD1 (7 bases). Germline V gene lookup returns CDR1 MDHEN and CDR2 SYDVKM. V lost 2 bases and J 0 bases, leaving 12 bases between the germline ends. The CDR3 length is 16 residues. The CDR3 protein is CASSLRGTDSTDTQYF. CDR3 coding DNA: TGTGCCAGCAGTTTACGCGGGACAGATAGCACAGATACGCAGTATTTT. The full variable domain, in which reference TRBV28 and TRBJ2-3 provide the parts outside the CDR3, is DVKVTQSSRYLVKRTGEKVFLECVQDMDHENMFWYRQDPGLGLRLIYFSYDVKMKEKGDIPEGYSVSREKKERFSLILESASTNQTSMYLCASSLRGTDSTDTQYFGPGTRLTVL.

The chain links TRBV7-6 to TRBJ2-3, with 10 bases identical to TRBD1. Germline CDR1 is SGHVS and CDR2 is FNYEAQ. This CDR3 contains 15 residues. V shed 4 bases and J 2 bases; nucleotides not matched to a gene: 3. DNA for the CDR3: TGTGCCAGCAGCTCGGACAGGGGGTACACAGATACGCAGTATTTT. This translates into CASSSDRGYTDTQYF.

This chain links TRBV28 with TRBJ1-2, with D perhaps matching TRBD1 (6 bases). V was clipped by 2 bases and J by 0 bases, with 7 bases between them. Germline V lookup: CDR1 MDHEN, CDR2 SYDVKM. The CDR3 covers 14 residues. The CDR3 is CASSLPGANYGYTF. As DNA, the CDR3 is TGTGCCAGCAGTTTACCAGGGGCTAACTATGGCTACACCTTC.

The chain carries TRBV19 and TRBJ1-4, with TRBD1 identical over 10 bases. Trimming took 3 bases from V and 0 from J; bases not matched to a gene: 7. The CDR3 extends over 18 amino acids. Germline values: CDR1 LNHDA, CDR2 SQIVND (reference sequence). CDR3 nucleotides: TGTGCCAGTAGTATGAGAAGGACAGGGGGGTCAACTAATGAAAAACTGTTTTTT. Amino acids: CASSMRRTGGSTNEKLFF.